This is a list of T cell receptor beta chains from one sample in a study of cytomegalovirus exposure and HLA in healthy donors. The table came from immunoSEQ multiplex PCR; TCRdb's copy has only in-frame clones and leaves some out. The repertoire holds approximately 120,000 clones, with 76% as singletons. Input material: PBMCs. All receptors derive from a middle-aged woman in good health and CMV-seropositive. The CDR3 runs from the conserved cysteine through the conserved F or W. The D gene is left open where the match is weak. Where a row states a size, it is once, few, many or the class of an expanded clone; other rows omit it.

>TRBJ2-2|TRBV12-5|-|TRBD1
TGTGCTAGTGGTTTAACTCTGGGACAGGGGGCCGGGGAGCTGTTTTTT
CASGLTLGQGAGELFF
>TRBJ2-5|TRBV7-3|-|TRBD1
TGTGCCAGCAGCTCCGGACAGGGCCATCCTCAAGAGACCCAGTACTTC
CASSSGQGHPQETQYF
>TRBJ1-5|TRBV19|-|-
TGTGCCAGTAGTATGGTCGCAGGGGCGATTCAGCCCCAGCATTTT
CASSMVAGAIQPQHF
>TRBJ2-7|TRBV11-3|-|-
TGTGCCAGCAGCTCAGCGGCGGACGAGCAGTACTTC
CASSSAADEQYF
>TRBJ1-4|TRBV30|-|-
TGTGCCTGGTTAGTTGATGAAAAACTGTTTTTT
CAWLVDEKLFF
>TRBJ1-5|TRBV6-1|few|-
TGTGCCAGCAGAGGGGGTTTAAGCAATCAGCCCCAGCATTTT
CASRGGLSNQPQHF
>TRBJ2-7|TRBV7-7|-|TRBD1
TGTGCCAGCAGCTTAGACAGGGGCAGCTCCTACGAGCAGTACTTC
CASSLDRGSSYEQYF
>TRBJ2-2|TRBV6-1|-|-
TGTGCCAGCCACACTGGAGGGGCGAACACCGGGGAGCTGTTTTTT
CASHTGGANTGELFF
>TRBJ2-4|TRBV30|-|TRBD2
TGTGCCTGGAGTGGCGGGGGTGGAAACATTCAGTACTTC
CAWSGGGGNIQYF
>TRBJ1-6|TRBV5-1|-|-
TGCGCCAGCAGCTTGCCGGGGGACTCAGGGTCCTATAATTCACCCCTCCACTTT
CASSLPGDSGSYNSPLHF
>TRBJ2-7|TRBV15|-|-
TGTGCCACCAGCAGAGATAGAGGGTCCCACGAGCAGTACTTC
CATSRDRGSHEQYF
>TRBJ2-7|TRBV6-5|-|-
TGTGCCAGCAGTTACTCGAAATGGGGGGACAGCTACGAGCAGTACTTC
CASSYSKWGDSYEQYF
>TRBJ1-4|TRBV5-1|-|TRBD1
TGCGCCAGCAGCGCAGGGGGGTTACCAAATGAAAAACTGTTTTTT
CASSAGGLPNEKLFF
>TRBJ1-2|TRBV19|few|-
TGTGCCAGTAGTATAGCCTTCCCGACAGCACCCTATGGCTACACCTTC
CASSIAFPTAPYGYTF
>TRBJ1-1|TRBV2|-|-
TGTGCCAGCGGAGGGGACACTGAAGCTTTCTTT
CASGGDTEAFF
>TRBJ2-2|TRBV5-1|-|-
TGCGCCAGCAGCTTACAGGCTACCGGGGAGCTGTTTTTT
CASSLQATGELFF
>TRBJ2-1|TRBV5-1|-|TRBD2
TGCGCCAGCAGCATTAGCGGGGGCCGCTACAATGAGCAGTTCTTC
CASSISGGRYNEQFF
>TRBJ1-2|TRBV5-1|-|-
TGCGCCAGCAGCTTGGACAGGGCTGGCTACACCTTC
CASSLDRAGYTF
>TRBJ2-3|TRBV5-1|-|-
TGCGCCAGCAGCTCCGGAATGGAAGCGGGCACAGATACGCAGTATTTT
CASSSGMEAGTDTQYF
>TRBJ2-5|TRBV6-1|-|-
TGTGCCAGCTTAAGAGGACAGCTCAGGGAGACCCAGTACTTC
CASLRGQLRETQYF
>TRBJ2-7|TRBV30|-|TRBD1
TGTGCCTGGAGGGGGACAGCTAAGTACGAGCAGTACTTC
CAWRGTAKYEQYF
>TRBJ2-7|TRBV19|few|-
TGTGCCAGTAGCCAGCAGGGGCCCTACGCCGAGCAGTACTTC
CASSQQGPYAEQYF
>TRBJ2-6|TRBV6-1|-|-
TGTGCCAGCACGAGGAGGTCTGGGGCCAACGTCCTGACTTTC
CASTRRSGANVLTF
>TRBJ2-1|TRBV5-1|-|TRBD2
TGCGCCAGCAGCGGCCGAAGCGGGGAGACCAGTGAGCAGTTCTTC
CASSGRSGETSEQFF